One sample yielded the 14 T cell receptor beta chains listed below, sequenced in a study of OX40 agonist ivuxolimab in advanced cancers. Sequencing used immunoSEQ multiplex PCR; TCRdb keeps in-frame clones, though not all of them. The sample lists about 21,000 clones, around 87% occurring once. Sequenced here: CD4+ or CD8+ T cells sorted from blood, sampled in a trial of the OX40 agonist ivuxolimab. These receptors were taken from an adult with an advanced solid tumor such as melanoma, head and neck, liver or kidney cancer.

V usage is TRBV6-6 and J usage is TRBJ2-7; 9 bases are a match to TRBD1. Germline values: CDR1 MNHNY, CDR2 SVGAGI (reference sequence). The V gene end was trimmed by 4 bases and the J gene end by 3 bases; junction bases not matched to a gene: 1. The length of the CDR3 is 13 residues. CDR3 residues: CASSWDRVYEQYF. The DNA for the CDR3 is TGTGCCAGCAGTTGGGACAGGGTCTACGAGCAGTACTTC.

This chain links TRBV19 with TRBJ2-2, with D possibly called TRBD1 or TRBD2 (6 bases each). Germline V CDR1 and CDR2: LNHDA, SQIVND (reference sequence). The V and J ends lost 7 bases and 4 bases respectively, with 10 bases between them. The CDR3 length is 13 residues. The CDR3 bases are TGTGCCAGTAAGGAGGGGGGCACCGGGGAGCTGTTTTTT. Protein sequence: CASKEGGTGELFF. Drawing the rest from reference TRBV19 and TRBJ2-2, the complete variable domain is DGGITQSPKYLFRKEGQNVTLSCEQNLNHDAMYWYRQDPGQGLRLIYYSQIVNDFQKGDIAEGYSVSREKKESFPLTVTSAQKNPTAFYLCASKEGGTGELFFGEGSRLTVL.

The chain combines TRBV5-4 with TRBJ2-7; D might be TRBD2 (6 bases). Germline loops: CDR1 SGHNT, CDR2 YYREEE (reference sequence). There are 13 residues in the CDR3. V lost 4 bases and J lost 4, with 12 bases in between. As DNA, the CDR3 is TGTGCCAGCAGCCAAGTTGGAGGGTACGAGCAGTACTTC. It yields the protein CASSQVGGYEQYF. Full variable domain (remainder filled in from reference TRBV5-4 and TRBJ2-7): ETGVTQSPTHLIKTRGQQVTLRCSSQSGHNTVSWYQQALGQGPQFIFQYYREEENGRGNFPPRFSGLQFPNYSSELNVNALELDDSALYLCASSQVGGYEQYFGPGTRLTVT.

The V gene is TRBV2, the J gene TRBJ2-7; a possible D gene is TRBD1 (5 bases). Germline loops: CDR1 SNHLY, CDR2 FYNNEI. The CDR3 loop spans 14 amino acids. V was pared by 6 bases and J by 0 bases, with 12 bases between. The CDR3 coding sequence is TGTGCCAGCAGGTGGCAGGGAATCTCCTACGAGCAGTACTTC. Translating it yields CASRWQGISYEQYF.

The CDR3 sequence: CASSLELAGANEQFF. CDR3 nucleotide sequence: TGCGCCAGCAGCTTGGAACTAGCGGGGGCAAATGAGCAGTTCTTC. V usage is TRBV5-1 and J usage is TRBJ2-1; 11 bases fit TRBD2. Trimming at V came to 0 bases and at J to 7 bases, leaving 3 bases not matched to a gene. The length of the CDR3 is 15 residues. From germline, CDR1 is SGHRS and CDR2 YFSETQ.

The chain recombines TRBV15 with TRBJ2-6; 7 bases fit TRBD1. CDR1 is LNHNV, CDR2 YYDKDF, per germline (reference sequence). This CDR3 is built from 17 residues. Losses at the gene ends were 3 bases for V and 0 bases for J; bases not matched to a gene: 5. CDR3 loop: CATSRTGLSSGANVLTF. The CDR3, as DNA: TGTGCCACCAGCAGGACAGGGCTCAGCTCTGGGGCCAACGTCCTGACTTTC.

This clone was seen once. The genes are TRBV27 and TRBJ2-5; 8 bases agree with TRBD2. V dropped 6 bases and J dropped 1; count of bases not matched to a gene: 13. This CDR3 region has 17 residues. CDR1 is MNHEY, CDR2 SMNVEV, per germline (reference sequence). CDR3 nucleotides: TGTGCCAGCAGAGGGTCCCCGACCGGGGGGGCCCAAGAGACCCAGTACTTC. Its translation: CASRGSPTGGAQETQYF.

CDR3 region: CASVRDGSYEQYF. The CDR3 nucleotides read TGTGCCAGCGTCCGGGACGGTAGCTACGAGCAGTACTTC. V and J are TRBV7-6 and TRBJ2-7, with D possibly being TRBD1 or TRBD2 (5 bases each). Germline values: CDR1 SGHVS, CDR2 FNYEAQ. This CDR3 region has 13 residues. Trimming shortened V by 8 bases and J by 3 bases, and 14 bases separated the two germline ends.

This clone was counted a few times. This chain links TRBV6-8 with TRBJ1-5; D gene ambiguous. V was pared by 5 bases and J by 0 bases, with 5 bases between. This CDR3 has 13 residues. In germline, CDR1 is MNHGY, CDR2 SAAAGT. As DNA, the CDR3 is TGTGCCAGCAGTGACAATAGCAATCAGCCCCAGCATTTT. It specifies CASSDNSNQPQHF.

The J gene is TRBJ1-2, the V gene TRBV10-3; D is ambiguous. The germline V gene encodes CDR1 ENHRY and CDR2 SYGVKD. The CDR3 runs 13 residues. Trimming pared 2 bases from V and 3 bases from J, leaving 7 bases between. The chain's CDR3 is CAISEEGYYGYTF. In DNA, the CDR3 is TGTGCCATCAGTGAGGAGGGTTACTATGGCTACACCTTC.

The chain is built from TRBV14 and TRBJ2-7, with TRBD1 identical over 7 bases. CDR1 is SGHDN and CDR2 is FVKESK in the germline V gene. V lost 4 bases and J lost 7; bases outside the gene matches: 10. There are 14 residues in the CDR3. CDR3 DNA sequence: TGTGCCAGCAGCCTCACAGGGGCCCACGGGGAGCAGTACTTC. Its translation: CASSLTGAHGEQYF.

V gene TRBV11-2 combines with J gene TRBJ2-7; 7 bases fit TRBD2. The CDR3 is made up of 18 amino acids. V was pared by 1 base and J by 0 bases, with 12 bases of the junction left unmatched. CDR1 SGHAT and CDR2 FQNNGV come from the germline V gene. CDR3 amino acids: CASSLVGSGALDSYEQYF. The CDR3 nucleotides are TGTGCCAGCAGCTTAGTGGGGAGCGGGGCCCTGGACTCCTACGAGCAGTACTTC. The full variable domain, in which reference TRBV11-2 and TRBJ2-7 provide the parts outside the CDR3, is EAGVAQSPRYKIIEKRQSVAFWCNPISGHATLYWYQQILGQGPKLLIQFQNNGVVDDSQLPKDRFSAERLKGVDSTLKIQPAKLEDSAVYLCASSLVGSGALDSYEQYFGPGTRLTVT.

This clone appeared once. CDR3 bases: TGTGCCAGCAGCTTAGACAGCAATCAGCCCCAGCATTTT. Encoded protein: CASSLDSNQPQHF. The rearrangement joins TRBV7-8 to TRBJ1-5; no reliable D call. The V end lost 1 base, the J end lost 1 base, and 2 bases lay between the germline ends. Looked up from germline, CDR1 is SGHVS and CDR2 is FQNEAQ. This CDR3 is built from 13 residues.

The rearrangement links TRBV19 to TRBJ1-1, with TRBD1 matching 8 bases. There are 13 residues in the CDR3. V shed 6 bases and J 3 bases; nucleotides not matched to a gene: 3. CDR1 LNHDA and CDR2 SQIVND come from the germline V gene (reference sequence). The CDR3 region is CASRPDRDTEAFF. In DNA, the CDR3 is TGTGCCAGTAGACCGGACAGGGACACTGAAGCTTTCTTT.